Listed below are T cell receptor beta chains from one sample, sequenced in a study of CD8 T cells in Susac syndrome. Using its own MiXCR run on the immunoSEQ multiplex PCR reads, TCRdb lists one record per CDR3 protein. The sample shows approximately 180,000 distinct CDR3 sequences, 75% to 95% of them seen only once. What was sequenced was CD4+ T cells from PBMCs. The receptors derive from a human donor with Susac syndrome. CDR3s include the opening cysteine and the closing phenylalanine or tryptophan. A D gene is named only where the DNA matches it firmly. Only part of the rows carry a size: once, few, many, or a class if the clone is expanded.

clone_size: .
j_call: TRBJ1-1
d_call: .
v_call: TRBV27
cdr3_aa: CASSVNRGVDNTEAFF
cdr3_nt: TGTGCCAGCAGTGTCAACAGAGGAGTTGACAATACTGAAGCTTTCTTT

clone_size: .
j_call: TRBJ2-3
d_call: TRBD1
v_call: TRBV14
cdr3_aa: CASSQVAGGTWDTQYF
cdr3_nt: TGTGCCAGCAGCCAAGTAGCAGGGGGTACCTGGGATACGCAGTATTTT

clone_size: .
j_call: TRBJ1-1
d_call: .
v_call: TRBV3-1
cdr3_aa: CASSQDHLGIMAFF
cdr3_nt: TGTGCCAGCAGCCAAGATCATCTGGGGATAATGGCTTTCTTT

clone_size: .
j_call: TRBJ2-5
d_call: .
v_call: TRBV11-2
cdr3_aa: CASSLGSRGQETQYF
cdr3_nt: TGTGCCAGCAGCCTAGGTTCTAGGGGCCAAGAGACCCAGTACTTC

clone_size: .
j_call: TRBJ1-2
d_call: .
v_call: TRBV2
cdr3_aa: CASTERGSANYGYTF
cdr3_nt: TGTGCCAGCACCGAGCGTGGCAGCGCTAACTATGGCTACACCTTC

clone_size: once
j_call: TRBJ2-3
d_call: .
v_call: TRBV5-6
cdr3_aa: CASTHEALTSPSTDTQYF
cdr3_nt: TGTGCCAGCACCCATGAGGCTCTAACGAGCCCTAGCACAGATACGCAGTATTTT

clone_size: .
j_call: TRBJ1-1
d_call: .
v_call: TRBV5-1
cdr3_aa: CASSLEGTVAEAFF
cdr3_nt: TGCGCCAGCAGCTTGGAAGGGACCGTGGCTGAAGCTTTCTTT

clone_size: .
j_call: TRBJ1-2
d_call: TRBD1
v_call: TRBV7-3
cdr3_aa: CASSPGTGAGGYTF
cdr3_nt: TGTGCCAGCAGCCCCGGGACAGGGGCTGGGGGCTACACCTTC

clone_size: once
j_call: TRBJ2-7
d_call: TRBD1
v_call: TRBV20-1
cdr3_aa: CSASPITGGVTYEQYF
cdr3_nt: TGCAGTGCTAGCCCGATCACAGGGGGAGTCACCTACGAGCAGTACTTC

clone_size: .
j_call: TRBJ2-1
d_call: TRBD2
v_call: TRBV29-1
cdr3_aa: CSVSTSGRSGEQFF
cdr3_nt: TGCAGCGTTTCGACTAGCGGGAGGTCAGGTGAGCAGTTCTTC

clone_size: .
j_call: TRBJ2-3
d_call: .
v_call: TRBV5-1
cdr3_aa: CASSLLGSPQDTQYF
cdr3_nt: TGCGCCAGCAGCTTGTTGGGCAGTCCACAGGATACGCAGTATTTT

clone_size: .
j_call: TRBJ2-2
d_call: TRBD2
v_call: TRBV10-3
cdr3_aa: CAIGRLAGGPDTGELFF
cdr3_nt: TGTGCCATCGGTAGACTAGCGGGGGGGCCGGACACCGGGGAGCTGTTTTTT

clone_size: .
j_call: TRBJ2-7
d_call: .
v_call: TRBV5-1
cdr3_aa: CASSSAEGTYEQYF
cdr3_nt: TGCGCCAGCAGCTCCGCGGAGGGAACCTACGAGCAGTACTTC

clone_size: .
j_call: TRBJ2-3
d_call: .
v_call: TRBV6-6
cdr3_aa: CASSGWTMNTDTQYF
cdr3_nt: TGTGCCAGCAGCGGCTGGACCATGAACACAGATACGCAGTATTTT

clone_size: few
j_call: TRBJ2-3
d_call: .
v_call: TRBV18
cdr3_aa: CASSFSEHSTDTQYF
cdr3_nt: TGTGCCAGCTCATTCTCTGAGCACTCCACAGATACGCAGTATTTT

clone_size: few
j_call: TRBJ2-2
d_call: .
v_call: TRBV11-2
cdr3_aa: CASSFRDPLTGELFF
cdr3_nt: TGTGCCAGCAGCTTCCGGGATCCCCTCACCGGGGAGCTGTTTTTT

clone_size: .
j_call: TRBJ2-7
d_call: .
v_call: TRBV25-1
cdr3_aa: CASSVTSTYSYEQYF
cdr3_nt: TGTGCCAGCAGTGTGACCAGTACCTACTCCTACGAGCAGTACTTC

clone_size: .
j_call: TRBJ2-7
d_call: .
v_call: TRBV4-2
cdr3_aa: CASSQVGTPSYEQYF
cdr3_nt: TGTGCCAGCAGCCAAGTCGGGACACCCTCCTACGAGCAGTACTTC

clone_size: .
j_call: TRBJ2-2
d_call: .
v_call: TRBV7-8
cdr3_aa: CASIPGTSHTGELFF
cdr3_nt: TGTGCCAGCATCCCTGGGACTTCCCACACCGGGGAGCTGTTTTTT

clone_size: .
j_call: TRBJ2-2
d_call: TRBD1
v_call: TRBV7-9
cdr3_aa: CASSQGASDTGELFF
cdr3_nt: TGTGCCAGCAGCCAGGGGGCGTCTGACACCGGGGAGCTGTTTTTT

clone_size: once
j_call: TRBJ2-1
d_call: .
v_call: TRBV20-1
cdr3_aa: CSAIVPVTSYNEQFF
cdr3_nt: TGCAGTGCTATAGTGCCAGTCACCTCCTACAATGAGCAGTTCTTC

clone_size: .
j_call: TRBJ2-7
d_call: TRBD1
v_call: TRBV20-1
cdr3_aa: CSARAGQGADEQYF
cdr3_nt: TGCAGTGCTAGGGCGGGACAGGGGGCCGACGAGCAGTACTTC

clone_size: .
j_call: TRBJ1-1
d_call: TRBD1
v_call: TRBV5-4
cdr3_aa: CASSDVQGMNTEAFF
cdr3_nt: TGTGCCAGCAGCGACGTACAGGGGATGAACACTGAAGCTTTCTTT

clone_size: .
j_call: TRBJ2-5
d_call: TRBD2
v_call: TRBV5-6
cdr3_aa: CASSLESSGRATQYF
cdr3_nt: TGTGCCAGCAGCTTGGAATCAAGCGGGAGAGCGACCCAGTACTTC

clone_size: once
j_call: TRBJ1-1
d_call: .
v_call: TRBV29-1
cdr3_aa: CSVHGRFHTEAFF
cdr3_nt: TGCAGCGTCCACGGGCGATTTCACACTGAAGCTTTCTTT

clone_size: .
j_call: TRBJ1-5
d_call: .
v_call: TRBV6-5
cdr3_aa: CASSYSRAVGNQPQHF
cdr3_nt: TGTGCCAGCAGTTACTCTCGGGCGGTTGGCAATCAGCCCCAGCATTTT

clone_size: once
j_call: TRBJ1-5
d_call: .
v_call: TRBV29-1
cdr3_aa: CSTGGTFRGNQPQHF
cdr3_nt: TGCAGCACAGGCGGGACATTCCGGGGCAATCAGCCCCAGCATTTT

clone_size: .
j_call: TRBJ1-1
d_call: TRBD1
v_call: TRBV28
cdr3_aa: CASSLDRAEMNTEAFF
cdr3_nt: TGTGCCAGCAGTTTAGACAGGGCAGAAATGAACACTGAAGCTTTCTTT

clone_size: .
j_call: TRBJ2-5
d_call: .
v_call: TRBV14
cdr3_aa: CASSQDRSGTQYF
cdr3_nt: TGTGCCAGCAGCCAAGATCGGTCCGGGACCCAGTACTTC

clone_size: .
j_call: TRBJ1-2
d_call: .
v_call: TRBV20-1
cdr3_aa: CSARVIRENYGYTF
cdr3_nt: TGCAGTGCTAGAGTAATCAGGGAAAACTATGGCTACACCTTC

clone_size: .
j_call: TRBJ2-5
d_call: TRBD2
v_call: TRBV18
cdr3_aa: CASSPPNSGGYQETQYF
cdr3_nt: TGTGCCAGCTCACCCCCCAATAGCGGGGGATACCAAGAGACCCAGTACTTC

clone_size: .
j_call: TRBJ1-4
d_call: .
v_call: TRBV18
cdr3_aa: CASSPVATVNEKLFF
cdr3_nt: TGTGCCAGCTCACCAGTGGCGACAGTGAATGAAAAACTGTTTTTT

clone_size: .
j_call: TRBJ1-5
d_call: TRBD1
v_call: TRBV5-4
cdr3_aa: CASSASGTGTHPQPQHF
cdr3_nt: TGTGCCAGCAGCGCCAGCGGGACAGGGACTCATCCACAGCCCCAGCATTTT

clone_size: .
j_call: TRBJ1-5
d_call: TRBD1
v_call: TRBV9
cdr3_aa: CASSVGQGLGQPQHF
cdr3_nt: TGTGCCAGCAGCGTGGGACAGGGGTTGGGTCAGCCCCAGCATTTT

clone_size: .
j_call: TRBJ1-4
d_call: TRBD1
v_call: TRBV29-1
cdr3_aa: CSVENRGLGEKLFF
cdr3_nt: TGCAGCGTCGAAAACAGGGGCTTGGGGGAAAAACTGTTTTTT

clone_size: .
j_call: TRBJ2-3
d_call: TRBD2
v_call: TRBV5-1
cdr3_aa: CASSLASIAGTTKDTQYF
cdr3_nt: TGCGCCAGCAGCTTGGCTTCCATAGCGGGAACCACGAAAGATACGCAGTATTTT

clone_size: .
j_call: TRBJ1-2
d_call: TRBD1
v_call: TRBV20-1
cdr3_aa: CSARADRVVNYGYTF
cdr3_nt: TGCAGTGCTAGAGCCGACAGGGTGGTTAACTATGGCTACACCTTC

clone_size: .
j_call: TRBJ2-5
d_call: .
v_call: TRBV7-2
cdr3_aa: CATGTQTGETQYF
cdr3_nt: TGTGCCACCGGGACTCAAACCGGAGAGACCCAGTACTTC

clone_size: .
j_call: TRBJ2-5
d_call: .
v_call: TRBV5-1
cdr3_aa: CASSLGTPEETQYF
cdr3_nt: TGCGCCAGCAGCTTAGGTACTCCCGAAGAGACCCAGTACTTC

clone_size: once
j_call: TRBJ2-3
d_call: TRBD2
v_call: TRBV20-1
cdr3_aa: CSAIPIAGASTQYF
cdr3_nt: TGCAGTGCTATACCGATAGCGGGAGCTTCTACGCAGTATTTT

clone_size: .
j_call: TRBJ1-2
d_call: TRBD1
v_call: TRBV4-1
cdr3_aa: CASSQGQGEGGYTF
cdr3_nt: TGCGCCAGCAGCCAAGGACAGGGTGAGGGTGGCTACACCTTC

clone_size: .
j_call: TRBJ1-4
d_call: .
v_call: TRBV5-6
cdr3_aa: CASSKTHTGGAANEKLFF
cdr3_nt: TGTGCCAGCAGCAAGACACACACCGGGGGGGCGGCTAATGAAAAACTGTTTTTT

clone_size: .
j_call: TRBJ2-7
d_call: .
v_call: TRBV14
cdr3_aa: CASSEAGRTLSYEQYF
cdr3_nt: TGTGCCAGCAGCGAGGCGGGGCGAACGCTCTCCTACGAGCAGTACTTC

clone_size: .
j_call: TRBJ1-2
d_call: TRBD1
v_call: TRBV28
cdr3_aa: CASSVPDRVEGNTF
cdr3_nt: TGTGCCAGCAGTGTACCCGACAGGGTAGAAGGAAACACCTTC

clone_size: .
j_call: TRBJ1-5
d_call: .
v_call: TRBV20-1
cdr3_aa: CSARGSYTSRSNQPQHF
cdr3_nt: TGCAGTGCTAGAGGTTCCTACACGTCGAGGAGCAATCAGCCCCAGCATTTT

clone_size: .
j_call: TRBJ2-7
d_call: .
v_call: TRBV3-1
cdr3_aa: CASSQWATSDEQYF
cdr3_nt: TGTGCCAGCAGCCAATGGGCCACCTCGGACGAGCAGTACTTC

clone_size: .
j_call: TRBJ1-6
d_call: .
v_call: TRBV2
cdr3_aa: CASSEALGVTLHF
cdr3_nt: TGTGCCAGCAGTGAAGCGCTAGGGGTCACCCTCCACTTT

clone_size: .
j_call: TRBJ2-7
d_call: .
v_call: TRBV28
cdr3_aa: CASSLGVSAEQYF
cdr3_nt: TGTGCCAGCAGTTTGGGGGTCTCTGCCGAGCAGTACTTC